The 23 T cell receptor beta chains below come from one sample, sequenced in a study of T cells in Graves' hyperthyroidism and ophthalmopathy. The investigators amplified TCR beta CDR3 regions from RNA transcripts. The HTBI primer set served for first-round RT-PCR of the TCR CDR3. TCRdb reanalysed the multiplex PCR reads using MiXCR and keeps one entry per CDR3 protein. The sample records 250,000 to 300,000 distinct CDR3 sequences, over 12% being singletons. The sample comprised blood. These receptors came from a woman between 45 and 65 years old with Graves' hyperthyroidism that later progressed to Graves' ophthalmopathy.

This clonotype was seen a handful of times. The chain carries TRBV6-1 and TRBJ2-7; unclear D gene. Germline V gene lookup returns CDR1 MNHNS and CDR2 SASEGT. Trimming stripped 5 bases from V and 2 bases from J, with 4 bases between. The CDR3 has 11 amino acids. This CDR3 is CASSQPYEQYF. CDR3 DNA: TGTGCCAGCAGTCAGCCCTACGAGCAGTACTTC.

This clonotype was counted ten times or more. The J gene is TRBJ2-3, the V gene TRBV7-2, with TRBD2 matching 16 bases. The CDR3 covers 18 residues. Germline CDR1 SGHTA, CDR2 FQGNSA. Losses at the gene ends were 5 bases for V and 2 bases for J; bases not matched to a gene: 7. CDR3 region: CASSVGLAGGRNTDTQYF. In DNA, the CDR3 is TGTGCCAGCAGCGTGGGACTAGCGGGAGGGCGAAACACAGATACGCAGTATTTT.

This clonotype was detected a few times. With a much larger clone just one base away, this may be a read error. The V and J genes are TRBV30 and TRBJ1-1, with D perhaps TRBD1 (5 bases). The CDR3 totals 14 residues. The germline gives CDR1 GTSNPN, CDR2 SVGIG (reference sequence). Trimming pared 1 base from V and 0 bases from J, leaving 9 bases between. The CDR3 protein is CAWSGGTVNTEAFF. The CDR3 bases are TGTGCCTGGAGTGGAGGGACGGTGAACACTGAAGCTTTCTTT.

The sample holds many counts of this clonotype. This chain uses TRBV5-1 with TRBJ2-7; 7 bases align to TRBD1. Trimming took 0 bases from V and 1 from J; bases not matched to a gene: 13. This CDR3 region has 18 residues. Per the germline V gene, CDR1 is SGHRS and CDR2 is YFSETQ. CDR3 DNA sequence: TGCGCCAGCAGCTTGGAGCTATTGGGACAGCAAACTTCCTACGAGCAGTACTTC. Translating gives CASSLELLGQQTSYEQYF.

This clonotype was observed a handful of times. The rearrangement joins TRBV4-1 to TRBJ2-7, with 12 nucleotides matching TRBD2. This CDR3 is built from 16 residues. Germline trimming cut 4 bases from V and 5 bases from J; bases unmatched to any gene: 9. CDR1 is MGHRA, CDR2 YSYEKL, per germline. CDR3 bases: TGCGCCAGCAGCCTCCAGAGACTAGCGGGAGTCCACGAGCAGTACTTC. Amino acid sequence: CASSLQRLAGVHEQYF.

This clonotype was counted a few times. The V call is TRBV14, the J call TRBJ1-2, with 10 bases that match TRBD1. CDR1 and CDR2 (germline): SGHDN, FVKESK. The CDR3 spans 15 residues. Unmatched junction bases numbered 6, after V lost 3 bases and J lost 5 bases. The CDR3, as DNA: TGTGCCAGCAGCCAGAGACAGGGGGCTTGGTATGGCTACACCTTC. It is translated as CASSQRQGAWYGYTF. The full variable domain, in which reference TRBV14 and TRBJ1-2 provide the parts outside the CDR3, is EAGVTQFPSHSVIEKGQTVTLRCDPISGHDNLYWYRRVMGKEIKFLLHFVKESKQDESGMPNNRFLAERTGGTYSTLKVQPAELEDSGVYFCASSQRQGAWYGYTFGSGTRLTVV.

This clonotype was counted at least ten times. This chain connects TRBV20-1 to TRBJ1-4; D is unclear. CDR1 and CDR2 (germline): DFQATT, SNEGSKA (reference sequence). This CDR3 has 15 residues. Trimming removed 7 bases from V and 7 bases from J, with 22 bases in between. The CDR3 DNA reads as TGCAGTGTTCCAAGAGACGGAAATTGGGGTGAAAAACTGTTTTTT. Protein sequence: CSVPRDGNWGEKLFF.

This clonotype occurred many times. This sequence joins TRBV27 and TRBJ1-1; weak D call: TRBD1 (5 bases). The V gene lost 4 bases and the J gene lost 1 base, with 7 bases spanning the gap. Germline CDR1 is MNHEY and CDR2 is SMNVEV (reference sequence). The CDR3 loop spans 13 amino acids. The DNA of the CDR3 is TGTGCCAGCAGTTGGGACGGGAACACTGAAGCTTTCTTT. Residues: CASSWDGNTEAFF.

This clonotype occurred many times. The rearrangement links TRBV28 to TRBJ2-1; D may be TRBD1 (7 bases). The CDR3 spans 14 residues. CDR1 and CDR2 (germline): MDHEN, SYDVKM. V was clipped by 3 bases and J by 12 bases, with 18 bases between them. The CDR3 nucleotides are TGTGCCAGCAGTTTGCCCTCTAGGGGGCGGGGGCAGTTCTTC. It specifies CASSLPSRGRGQFF. Variable domain in full (rest from reference TRBV28 and TRBJ2-1): DVKVTQSSRYLVKRTGEKVFLECVQDMDHENMFWYRQDPGLGLRLIYFSYDVKMKEKGDIPEGYSVSREKKERFSLILESASTNQTSMYLCASSLPSRGRGQFFGPGTRLTVL.

J is TRBJ2-3 and V is TRBV19; tentative D call: TRBD1 (6 bases). The CDR3 consists of 15 residues. Germline CDR1 reads LNHDA; CDR2 reads SQIVND (reference sequence). Trimming took off 9 bases at V and 0 bases at J, with 16 bases between the two ends. The CDR3 sequence is CASKDRQESTDTQYF. Here the CDR3 DNA reads TGTGCCAGCAAAGATCGACAGGAGAGCACAGATACGCAGTATTTT.

This clonotype has ten or more counts. The gene calls are TRBV15 and TRBJ1-5; 7 bases map to TRBD1. This CDR3 region has 15 residues. The V gene end was trimmed by 9 bases and the J gene end by 4 bases; junction bases not matched to a gene: 12. The V gene's germline CDR1 is LNHNV and CDR2 YYDKDF (reference sequence). The DNA for the CDR3 is TGTGCCACTAACCTCGGGACAGCTAAAAATCAGCCCCAGCATTTT. Protein product: CATNLGTAKNQPQHF.

V usage is TRBV20-1 and J usage is TRBJ2-1, with 11 positions matching TRBD2. Trimming cost V 6 bases and J 0 bases; bases outside gene matches: 7. CDR1 and CDR2 (germline): DFQATT, SNEGSKA (reference sequence). CDR3 length: 16 amino acids. The CDR3 is CSAAGTSGTSYNEQFF. DNA of the CDR3: TGCAGTGCGGCGGGGACTAGCGGCACCTCCTACAATGAGCAGTTCTTC.

This clonotype was detected a few times. CDR3 amino acids: CASSIRAGVVFF. CDR3 nucleotide sequence: TGTGCCAGTAGTATAAGGGCGGGGGTCGTGTTTTTT. The J gene is TRBJ2-2, the V gene TRBV19; 7 bases match TRBD2. The CDR3 is made up of 12 amino acids. Germline lookup yields CDR1 LNHDA and CDR2 SQIVND (reference sequence). Losses at the gene ends were 2 bases for V and 15 bases for J; bases not matched to a gene: 6.

This clonotype appeared many times. The chain carries TRBV3-1 and TRBJ1-5; 8 bases fit TRBD1. Germline V CDR1 and CDR2: LGHDT, YNNKEL (reference sequence). This CDR3 is built from 15 residues. The trim removed 5 bases at V and 6 bases at J, leaving 9 bases unmatched. The CDR3 sequence is CASSSDREGGQPQHF. CDR3 sequence (DNA): TGTGCCAGCAGCTCGGACAGGGAGGGCGGTCAGCCCCAGCATTTT.

This clonotype was found many times. The rearrangement uses TRBV7-2 and TRBJ1-5; D may be TRBD1 (6 bases). The CDR3 spans 13 residues. Trimming removed 3 bases at V and 10 bases at J, with 13 bases between. Germline V lookup: CDR1 SGHTA, CDR2 FQGNSA. The DNA of the CDR3 is TGTGCCAGCAGCTTGACAGGTTCTACCCCCCAGCATTTT. Its protein is CASSLTGSTPQHF.

This chain connects TRBV11-2 to TRBJ2-7; D is unclear. The V gene's germline CDR1 is SGHAT and CDR2 FQNNGV. The ends were cut back, 5 bases at V and 4 bases at J, with 9 bases in the middle. CDR3 length: 12 amino acids. CDR3 sequence: CASSLTTYEQYF. The CDR3 region has the DNA TGTGCCAGCAGCCTAACCACATACGAGCAGTACTTC.

This clonotype has at least ten counts. The V and J genes are TRBV7-2 and TRBJ2-3, with 7 bases that match TRBD2. This CDR3 has 15 amino acids. Germline V gives CDR1 SGHTA, CDR2 FQGNSA. The trim removed 2 bases at V and 1 base at J, leaving 3 bases unmatched. The CDR3 DNA reads as TGTGCCAGCAGCTTATACCGGGGGGGCACAGATACGCAGTATTTT. Protein product: CASSLYRGGTDTQYF.

This clonotype was observed a few times. This chain connects TRBV7-2 to TRBJ1-2, with D maybe TRBD1 (5 bases). The CDR3 covers 15 residues. V was clipped by 2 bases and J by 3 bases, with 13 bases between them. CDR1 is SGHTA and CDR2 is FQGNSA in the germline V gene. For the CDR3, the DNA is TGTGCCAGCAGCTTACCGACCGGGACCTACTATGGCTACACCTTC. This encodes CASSLPTGTYYGYTF.

This clonotype showed up many times. The chain joins TRBV20-1 to TRBJ1-1; 7 bases align to TRBD1. After removal of 3 bases from V and 0 bases from J, the junction contained 7 bases not matched to a gene. The germline CDR1 and CDR2 sequences are DFQATT and SNEGSKA (reference sequence). The CDR3 extends over 15 amino acids. The CDR3, as DNA: TGCAGTGCTAGTCCCGGGACAGTGGTGAACACTGAAGCTTTCTTT. The encoded protein is CSASPGTVVNTEAFF.

This clonotype was picked up one time. This sequence joins TRBV28 and TRBJ1-1; D remains ambiguous. The V gene lost 2 bases and the J gene lost 5 bases, with 6 bases spanning the gap. The CDR3 is 12 amino acids. Germline CDR1 MDHEN, CDR2 SYDVKM. CDR3: CASSLPRTEAFF. The CDR3 DNA reads TGTGCCAGCAGTTTACCGCGGACTGAAGCTTTCTTT.

This clonotype has just a few counts. The V and J genes are TRBV12-3 or TRBV12-4 and TRBJ2-1, with no clear D. Between the trimmed V and J ends, which lost 0 bases and 7 bases, there was a span of 10 bases. The CDR3 is 14 amino acids. The DNA for the CDR3 is TGTGCCAGCAGTTTAGCCCCGGCACCGAATGAGCAGTTCTTC. Translation: CASSLAPAPNEQFF.

This clonotype was recorded a few times. The chain links TRBV13 to TRBJ1-3; the D is unclear. V shed 4 bases and J shed 2 bases, with 15 bases lying between them. The CDR3 is 16 amino acids. The germline V gene encodes CDR1 PRHDT and CDR2 FYEKMQ (reference sequence). This CDR3 reads CASSSGLSPPGNTIYF. The CDR3 DNA is TGTGCCAGCAGCTCCGGGTTATCCCCTCCTGGAAACACCATATATTTT.

CDR3: CSGRTGQNYGYTF. The CDR3 bases are TGCAGCGGCCGGACAGGGCAGAACTATGGCTACACCTTC. The rearrangement uses TRBV29-1 and TRBJ1-2; 8 bases match TRBD1. V lost 7 bases and J lost 2; bases outside the gene matches: 6. This CDR3 has 13 amino acids. Germline-derived CDR1 and CDR2 are SQVTM and ANQGSEA.